These 23 T cell receptor beta chains came from one sample sequenced in a study of regulatory T cells in long-lasting Graves disease. The time point denotes: persistent/refractory GD, antithyroid drugs over 5 years with positive TRAb. PBMC RNA was the source of the TCR library. Relying on iRepertoire HTBI primers and Arm-PCR of CDR3 regions, the team built TCR beta libraries. From the multiplex PCR reads, TCRdb called clonotypes with MiXCR, one entry per CDR3 protein. The sample gives about 470,000 distinct CDR3 sequences, 20% of which show up once; about 8.3% is in the top ten. Here the sequenced sample was peripheral blood mononuclear cells (PBMCs), taken when the disease was refractory, from a patient treated with antithyroid drugs. Receptor source: a female donor with Graves disease.

This clonotype was recorded at least ten times. This chain joins TRBV6-5 and TRBJ2-7; TRBD2 agrees at 10 bases. Per the germline V gene, CDR1 is MNHEY and CDR2 is SVGAGI. Trimming at V came to 2 bases and at J to 0 bases, leaving 10 bases not matched to a gene. The CDR3 is 18 amino acids. CDR3 coding DNA: TGTGCCAGCAGTTACCGTTGGGCGGCTAGCGGGAGCTCCTACGAGCAGTACTTC. Protein: CASSYRWAASGSSYEQYF.

The chain couples TRBV20-1 to TRBJ2-5; 9 bases map to TRBD2. The ends lost 5 bases at V and 0 bases at J; junction bases unmatched: 1. The CDR3 loop spans 13 amino acids. Per germline, CDR1 DFQATT and CDR2 SNEGSKA (reference sequence). This CDR3 is CSASSGDQETQYF. The DNA for the CDR3 is TGCAGTGCTTCTAGCGGGGACCAAGAGACCCAGTACTTC.

The J gene is TRBJ2-2, the V gene TRBV19; D ambiguous. Trimming stripped 5 bases from V and 0 bases from J, with 10 bases between. Germline V gene lookup returns CDR1 LNHDA and CDR2 SQIVND (reference sequence). The CDR3 length is 15 residues. The CDR3 sequence is CASSGNNANTGELFF. In DNA, the CDR3 is TGTGCCAGTAGTGGTAATAACGCGAACACCGGGGAGCTGTTTTTT.

This clonotype was counted a few times. V usage is TRBV20-1 and J usage is TRBJ1-1; D may be TRBD1 (5 bases). Germline CDR1 DFQATT, CDR2 SNEGSKA (reference sequence). The CDR3 loop spans 10 amino acids. V dropped 6 bases and J dropped 3 bases, with 5 bases sitting between them. For the CDR3, the DNA is TGCAGTGCAGGGGACACTGAAGCTTTCTTT. It translates to CSAGDTEAFF.

The chain uses TRBV7-9 and TRBJ1-2; D might be TRBD1 (5 bases). The V gene's germline CDR1 is SEHNR and CDR2 FQNEAQ (reference sequence). The CDR3 is made up of 14 amino acids. The germline V and J ends were trimmed by 5 bases and 2 bases, with 12 bases remaining between them. The CDR3 region has the DNA TGTGCCAGCAGCCTTTCGACAGTAAACTATGGCTACACCTTC. Protein sequence: CASSLSTVNYGYTF.

V is TRBV13 and J is TRBJ1-2; D is undetermined. V lost 7 bases to trimming and J lost 8 bases, with 14 bases between them. The germline gives CDR1 PRHDT, CDR2 FYEKMQ (reference sequence). CDR3 length: 12 amino acids. CDR3 bases: TGTGCCAGCACTACCCCCCGGGCCGGCTACACCTTC. Translation gives CASTTPRAGYTF.

This chain uses TRBV6-5 with TRBJ1-3, with D perhaps matching TRBD1 (5 bases). CDR1 is MNHEY and CDR2 is SVGAGI in the germline V gene. Trimming stripped 2 bases from V and 6 bases from J, with 11 bases between. CDR3 length: 14 amino acids. The CDR3 loop reads CASSYRQKENTIYF. The CDR3 DNA is TGTGCCAGCAGTTACAGACAGAAAGAAAACACCATATATTTT.

This clonotype was seen ten or more times. The chain uses TRBV15 and TRBJ1-1; D call uncertain. This CDR3 is built from 15 residues. Looked up from germline, CDR1 is LNHNV and CDR2 is YYDKDF (reference sequence). V lost 0 bases and J lost 5, with 13 bases in between. CDR3: CATSREGNIETEAFF. Here the CDR3 DNA reads TGTGCCACCAGCAGAGAGGGAAATATCGAAACTGAAGCTTTCTTT.

A few counts support this clonotype. This chain links TRBV4-1 with TRBJ2-7; D unclear. This CDR3 is 14 amino acids long. CDR1 and CDR2 from the germline V gene are MGHRA and YSYEKL. The V end was cut by 1 base, the J end by 2 bases, with 9 bases between. The CDR3 reads CASSQVTNPYEQYF. CDR3 DNA: TGCGCCAGCAGCCAAGTGACAAACCCCTACGAGCAGTACTTC.

The rearrangement joins TRBV19 to TRBJ2-5; tentative D call: TRBD1 (6 bases). The CDR3 has 15 amino acids. Trimming took 5 bases from V and 3 from J, leaving 16 bases between them. In germline, CDR1 is LNHDA, CDR2 SQIVND (reference sequence). The CDR3 DNA is TGTGCCAGTAGTCTTCTGGGGACATTAAAAGAGACCCAGTACTTC. Its protein is CASSLLGTLKETQYF.

This clonotype was seen more than once but under ten times. This rearrangement joins TRBV7-9 to TRBJ1-2, with a tentative D call TRBD1 (5 bases). Germline V CDR1 and CDR2: SEHNR, FQNEAQ (reference sequence). The CDR3 is made up of 13 amino acids. Trimming shortened V by 9 bases and J by 2 bases, and 13 bases separated the two germline ends. The CDR3 spells CASSVEGNYGYTF. CDR3 coding DNA: TGTGCCAGTTCGGTTGAGGGGAACTATGGCTACACCTTC.

This clonotype was seen only a few times. The chain uses TRBV28 and TRBJ2-3, with TRBD2 matching 7 bases. The germline gives CDR1 MDHEN, CDR2 SYDVKM. The CDR3 is made up of 15 amino acids. V lost 6 bases, J lost 0 bases, and 6 bases stayed unmatched. CDR3 residues: CASSYSGRSTDTQYF. CDR3 nucleotide sequence: TGTGCCAGCAGCTATAGCGGGCGAAGCACAGATACGCAGTATTTT.

The rearrangement links TRBV19 to TRBJ1-1; D uncertain. There are 10 residues in the CDR3. Germline lookup yields CDR1 LNHDA and CDR2 SQIVND (reference sequence). Trimming removed 11 bases from V and 11 bases from J, with 15 bases in between. In DNA, the CDR3 is TGTGCCTCCTCAGCTGGTGGGGCTTTCTTT. The encoded protein is CASSAGGAFF.

The V and J genes are TRBV20-1 and TRBJ2-1, with D tentatively TRBD2 (6 bases). CDR3 length equals 13 residues. V was trimmed by 3 bases and J by 7 bases, leaving 13 bases between them. CDR1 is DFQATT and CDR2 is SNEGSKA in the germline V gene (reference sequence). CDR3 loop: CSASLAGMNEQFF. The CDR3 DNA is TGCAGTGCTAGCCTGGCGGGAATGAATGAGCAGTTCTTC.

This clonotype was seen repeatedly, ten times or more. V is TRBV11-2 and J is TRBJ2-7; no firm D call. This CDR3 is built from 14 residues. The germline gives CDR1 SGHAT, CDR2 FQNNGV. V gave up 1 base and J gave up 3 bases, with 10 bases separating them. The CDR3 is CASSLAPGNYEQYF. The CDR3 DNA is TGTGCCAGCAGCTTAGCTCCAGGCAACTACGAGCAGTACTTC.

This clonotype was seen many times. V and J are TRBV29-1 and TRBJ2-2, with D possibly being TRBD2 (5 bases). V lost 5 bases to trimming and J lost 6 bases, with 7 bases between them. Germline CDR1 and CDR2: SQVTM and ANQGSEA. The CDR3 runs to 11 residues. CDR3 sequence: CSVSRAGELFF. Written as DNA, the CDR3 is TGCAGCGTTTCGCGGGCCGGGGAGCTGTTTTTT.

Note on this clonotype: A much larger clone differs from this one at a single base, so this may be a read error. The rearrangement uses TRBV6-9 and TRBJ1-2, with 8 bases identical to TRBD1. This CDR3 has 16 amino acids. V lost 3 bases and J lost 7; bases outside the gene matches: 13. Germline loops: CDR1 MNHGY, CDR2 SVAAGI. The CDR3 nucleotides are TGTGCCAGCAGTTACTATCTTAACTGGGACAGGATTGGCTACACCTTC. This sequence encodes CASSYYLNWDRIGYTF.

At least ten counts were recorded for this clonotype. V is TRBV20-1 and J is TRBJ1-4; D unresolved. Germline V gene sequence: CDR1 DFQATT, CDR2 SNEGSKA (reference sequence). V lost 0 bases to trimming and J lost 7 bases, with 18 bases between them. CDR3 length: 16 amino acids. CDR3: CSARDAQRGGSEKLFF. As DNA, the CDR3 is TGCAGTGCTAGAGATGCACAGCGAGGCGGAAGTGAAAAACTGTTTTTT.

Worth noting for this clonotype: A much larger clone lies one base from this, so it may be a read error. The chain employs TRBV6-1 and TRBJ2-5; TRBD1 matches at 9 bases. This CDR3 is built from 14 residues. V lost 7 bases and J lost 7; bases outside the gene matches: 10. Germline CDR1 MNHNS, CDR2 SASEGT. The CDR3 nucleotides are TGTGCCAGCATCCCGACAGGGGGGTTTTGGACCCAGTACTTC. Translating it yields CASIPTGGFWTQYF.

This clonotype has ten or more counts. This chain links TRBV5-1 with TRBJ1-1, with D possibly TRBD1 on 5 matching bases. The V and J ends lost 2 bases and 7 bases respectively, with 21 bases between them. CDR1 SGHRS and CDR2 YFSETQ come from the germline V gene. This CDR3 has 16 amino acids. In nucleotides, the CDR3 is TGCGCCAGCAGCTTCTCGGTTTGGGAGGGTGGGGGTGAAGCTTTCTTT. Protein: CASSFSVWEGGGEAFF.

This clonotype was counted a single time. V gene TRBV19 combines with J gene TRBJ2-7; possibly TRBD2 for D (5 bases). Trimming left V 7 bases short and J 0 bases short, with 13 bases between. This CDR3 is 14 amino acids long. The germline V gene encodes CDR1 LNHDA and CDR2 SQIVND (reference sequence). CDR3 loop: CASTRSGSSYEQYF. The CDR3 DNA follows: TGTGCCAGTACGAGAAGCGGAAGCTCCTACGAGCAGTACTTC.

V usage is TRBV2 and J usage is TRBJ2-1; 9 nucleotides match TRBD2. This CDR3 has 13 residues. From germline, CDR1 is SNHLY and CDR2 FYNNEI. The ends lost 8 bases at V and 4 bases at J; junction bases unmatched: 3. The CDR3 loop is CASRGRVYNEQFF. For the CDR3, the DNA is TGTGCCAGCCGCGGGAGGGTGTACAATGAGCAGTTCTTC.

This sequence joins TRBV19 and TRBJ1-1; 7 nucleotides align to TRBD1. The ends lost 9 bases at V and 1 base at J; junction bases unmatched: 14. The CDR3 covers 16 residues. Germline loops: CDR1 LNHDA, CDR2 SQIVND (reference sequence). The chain's CDR3 is CASSTGAKRGNTEAFF. CDR3 nucleotide sequence: TGTGCCAGCTCAACAGGGGCCAAAAGGGGGAACACTGAAGCTTTCTTT.